The rows below give T cell receptor beta chains drawn from one sample of a study of blood T cell repertoires in COVID-19. This table comes from immunoSEQ multiplex PCR, and its TCRdb copy is limited to in-frame clones, with some not included. Found here are 200,000 to 300,000 clones, around nine tenths of them singletons; the top ten hold over 4%. The material sequenced was peripheral blood. The origin of the receptors is a woman between 55 and 75 years old with COVID-19, enrolled during active disease. The CDR3 runs from the conserved cysteine through the conserved F or W. Fields, in order: CDR3 DNA, CDR3 protein, J gene, D gene, V gene, clone size. A D gene is named only where the DNA matches it firmly. Only part of the rows carry a size: once, few, many, or a class if the clone is expanded.

cdr3_nt: TGTGCCATCAGTGAGTCCCAGGGGGTTCTCACTGAAGCTTTCTTT; cdr3_aa: CAISESQGVLTEAFF; j_call: TRBJ1-1; d_call: TRBD1; v_call: TRBV10-3; clone_size: .
cdr3_nt: TGTGCCAGCAGCCAAAACCCGGTAACTGAAGCTTTCTTT; cdr3_aa: CASSQNPVTEAFF; j_call: TRBJ1-1; d_call: .; v_call: TRBV3-1/TRBV3-2; clone_size: .
cdr3_nt: TGTGCCACCAGCGCCGAGGCGGGAGGGTTCAATGAGCAGTTCTTC; cdr3_aa: CATSAEAGGFNEQFF; j_call: TRBJ2-1; d_call: TRBD2; v_call: TRBV15; clone_size: .
cdr3_nt: TGTGCCAGCAGTCTGGGGGTTTCGGGACTAGCGGGAGGTGGTCGCACAGATACGCAGTATTTT; cdr3_aa: CASSLGVSGLAGGGRTDTQYF; j_call: TRBJ2-3; d_call: TRBD2; v_call: TRBV6-6; clone_size: once
cdr3_nt: TGTGCCAGCAGCTTCCGAACAGGGAATTGGTACAATGAGCAGTTCTTC; cdr3_aa: CASSFRTGNWYNEQFF; j_call: TRBJ2-1; d_call: .; v_call: TRBV11-2; clone_size: .
cdr3_nt: TGTGCCAACGATTTGCGAACGGGGGAAATATCAAGCAATCAGCCCCAGCATTTT; cdr3_aa: CANDLRTGEISSNQPQHF; j_call: TRBJ1-5; d_call: .; v_call: TRBV7-7; clone_size: .
cdr3_nt: TGTGCCAGCAGTACATTCGGGGAGCAGTACTTC; cdr3_aa: CASSTFGEQYF; j_call: TRBJ2-7; d_call: .; v_call: TRBV12-3/TRBV12-4; clone_size: .
cdr3_nt: TGTGCCAGCAGCCGGGACAGGGGCTCTGGAAACACCATATATTTT; cdr3_aa: CASSRDRGSGNTIYF; j_call: TRBJ1-3; d_call: TRBD1; v_call: TRBV14; clone_size: .
cdr3_nt: TGTGCCAGCAGCGTAGTAGGGGCGGTTCCCGGGGAGCTGTTTTTT; cdr3_aa: CASSVVGAVPGELFF; j_call: TRBJ2-2; d_call: .; v_call: TRBV9; clone_size: .
cdr3_nt: TGTGCCAGCAGTTTAAGGGGCATCTCCTCCTACGAGCAGTACTTC; cdr3_aa: CASSLRGISSYEQYF; j_call: TRBJ2-7; d_call: .; v_call: TRBV27; clone_size: .
cdr3_nt: TGCGCCAGCAGCCCTTGGGGAGGAGAAAAACTGTTTTTT; cdr3_aa: CASSPWGGEKLFF; j_call: TRBJ1-4; d_call: .; v_call: TRBV4-1; clone_size: .
cdr3_nt: TGCGCCAGCAGCTTGGACGGACTGGGTCAGCCCCAGCATTTT; cdr3_aa: CASSLDGLGQPQHF; j_call: TRBJ1-5; d_call: .; v_call: TRBV5-1; clone_size: .
cdr3_nt: TGTGCCAGCAGCTTGGGGGCCCGGGTGCAGGGGCGAAAGACCGGGGAGCTGTTTTTT; cdr3_aa: CASSLGARVQGRKTGELFF; j_call: TRBJ2-2; d_call: .; v_call: TRBV7-9; clone_size: .
cdr3_nt: TGTGCCAGCAGCGTAGGGGCGGGAGGGCTTCAAGATACGCAGTATTTT; cdr3_aa: CASSVGAGGLQDTQYF; j_call: TRBJ2-3; d_call: TRBD2; v_call: TRBV9; clone_size: .
cdr3_nt: TGTGCCAGCAGCTTAGTAAGGGGGGGACATAGCAATCAGCCCCAGCATTTT; cdr3_aa: CASSLVRGGHSNQPQHF; j_call: TRBJ1-5; d_call: .; v_call: TRBV11-3; clone_size: .
cdr3_nt: TGCGCCAGCAGCTTGTCTCAGGGGGCAGTCGAGACCCAGTACTTC; cdr3_aa: CASSLSQGAVETQYF; j_call: TRBJ2-5; d_call: TRBD1; v_call: TRBV5-1; clone_size: once
cdr3_nt: TGCGCCAGCAGCTGGGGGGGATATGAGCAGTTCTTC; cdr3_aa: CASSWGGYEQFF; j_call: TRBJ2-1; d_call: TRBD2; v_call: TRBV5-1; clone_size: .
cdr3_nt: TGTGCCTGGAGTGTAGGGCTCAGCCAGGGGTATGGCTACACCTTC; cdr3_aa: CAWSVGLSQGYGYTF; j_call: TRBJ1-2; d_call: .; v_call: TRBV30; clone_size: .
cdr3_nt: TGCGCCACCTCTTACGGGGAGAAGACTGAAGCTTTCTTT; cdr3_aa: CATSYGEKTEAFF; j_call: TRBJ1-1; d_call: .; v_call: TRBV5-1; clone_size: .
cdr3_nt: TGCAGCGTTGAAGATAGGGGTCACGAGCAGTACTTC; cdr3_aa: CSVEDRGHEQYF; j_call: TRBJ2-7; d_call: .; v_call: TRBV29-1; clone_size: once
cdr3_nt: TGTGCCAGCAGTGAAGATAACAGGGGGAACTATGGCTACACCTTC; cdr3_aa: CASSEDNRGNYGYTF; j_call: TRBJ1-2; d_call: TRBD1; v_call: TRBV6-1; clone_size: .
cdr3_nt: TGTGCCAGCAGCCGCGAGGGGGCCATAAACACTGAAGCTTTCTTT; cdr3_aa: CASSREGAINTEAFF; j_call: TRBJ1-1; d_call: TRBD1; v_call: TRBV27; clone_size: .
cdr3_nt: TGTGCCAGCAGCTCCTACACTGAAGCTTTCTTT; cdr3_aa: CASSSYTEAFF; j_call: TRBJ1-1; d_call: .; v_call: TRBV11-2; clone_size: once
cdr3_nt: TGTGCCAGCAGCCGCGGGGGCTCCGGTGAGAATGAGCAGTTCTTC; cdr3_aa: CASSRGGSGENEQFF; j_call: TRBJ2-1; d_call: .; v_call: TRBV14; clone_size: few
cdr3_nt: TGTGCCAGCAAGCACTCCGAGACCTACGAGCAGTACTTC; cdr3_aa: CASKHSETYEQYF; j_call: TRBJ2-7; d_call: .; v_call: TRBV12-3/TRBV12-4; clone_size: .